The clone carrying this T cell receptor (beta chain) has a count of ten or more. Its antigen is still unknown. The read stops 3 residues short of the end of the CDR3; the missing end is completed from the germline J gene. CDR3 length: 15 residues. The germline V gene encodes CDR1 SGHTA and CDR2 FQGTGA. V lost 5 bases, J lost 4 bases, and 6 bases stayed unmatched. Control and CVID samples contributed equal amounts of genomic DNA. Sequenced by immunoSEQ multiplex PCR; TCRdb stores in-frame clones only, minus some. Recorded here are tens of thousands of clones, none singletons. This record belongs to a study of T cell clonality in common variable immunodeficiency. Findings of the study overall: What drives increased CVID clonality needs T cell subpopulation sequencing. Fewer deletions and N-nucleotide insertions were reportedly seen in common variable immunodeficiency TCR beta sequences. Fewer TCRbeta clones were shared among CVID subjects than controls.

The chain joins TRBV7-3 to TRBJ2-1; 9 nucleotides line up with TRBD1. This TCR was sampled from a person aged 18 to 70 in good health. The sequenced sample was peripheral blood mononuclear cells. CDR3 DNA (partial): TGTGCCAGCAGCCCCACCGGGACAGGGTACAATGAG. It codes for CASSPTGTGYNE. The CDR3 in full is CASSPTGTGYNEQFF.